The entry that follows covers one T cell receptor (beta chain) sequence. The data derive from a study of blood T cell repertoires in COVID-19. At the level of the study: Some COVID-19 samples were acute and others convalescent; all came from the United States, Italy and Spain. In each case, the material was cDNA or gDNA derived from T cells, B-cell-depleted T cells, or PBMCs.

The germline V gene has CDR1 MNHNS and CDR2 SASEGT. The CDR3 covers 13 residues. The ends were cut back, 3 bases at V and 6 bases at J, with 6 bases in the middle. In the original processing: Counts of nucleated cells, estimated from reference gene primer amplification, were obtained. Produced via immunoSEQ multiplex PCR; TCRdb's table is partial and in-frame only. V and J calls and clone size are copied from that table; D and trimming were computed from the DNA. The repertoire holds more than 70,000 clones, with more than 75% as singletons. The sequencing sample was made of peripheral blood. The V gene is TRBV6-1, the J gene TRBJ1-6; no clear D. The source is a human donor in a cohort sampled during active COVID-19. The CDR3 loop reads CASSENSNSPLHF. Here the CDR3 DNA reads TGTGCCAGCAGTGAGAACAGTAATTCACCCCTCCACTTT.